The rows below give T cell receptor beta chains drawn from one sample of a study of cytomegalovirus exposure and HLA in healthy donors. Produced via immunoSEQ multiplex PCR; TCRdb's table is partial and in-frame only. The sample yields fewer than 95,000 clones, approximately 80% seen once. What was sequenced was PBMCs. Source of these receptors: a man aged 40-55 years in good health and CMV-seronegative. The CDR3 runs from the conserved cysteine through the conserved F or W. D genes are given only for firm matches. Only part of the rows carry a size: once, few, many, or a class if the clone is expanded.

v_call	j_call	d_call	clone_size	cdr3_aa	cdr3_nt
TRBV5-1	TRBJ2-3	TRBD2	-	CASSFGTSGGGDTQYF	TGCGCCAGCAGCTTCGGGACTAGCGGGGGTGGGGATACGCAGTATTTT
TRBV6-1	TRBJ1-1	-	-	CASSESPAGATEAFF	TGTGCCAGCAGTGAAAGTCCAGCAGGGGCCACTGAAGCTTTCTTT
TRBV6-4	TRBJ2-2	-	-	CASSDSGSQTGELFF	TGTGCCAGCAGTGACTCGGGCAGCCAAACCGGGGAGCTGTTTTTT
TRBV30	TRBJ2-3	TRBD2	-	CACQPLGLAVLTDTQYF	TGTGCCTGCCAGCCACTCGGACTAGCGGTTCTCACAGATACGCAGTATTTT
TRBV4-3	TRBJ2-5	-	-	CASSQNEGVGETQYF	TGCGCCAGCAGCCAAAATGAGGGGGTAGGTGAGACCCAGTACTTC
TRBV7-8	TRBJ1-2	TRBD1	-	CASSPVGTGKGYTF	TGTGCCAGCAGCCCTGTGGGGACAGGGAAGGGCTACACCTTC
TRBV4-3	TRBJ2-1	TRBD1	few	CASSQGTGGYNEQFF	TGCGCCAGCAGCCAAGGGACAGGGGGCTACAATGAGCAGTTCTTC
TRBV9	TRBJ2-1	-	-	CASSGGAQDEQFF	TGTGCCAGCAGTGGGGGGGCCCAGGATGAGCAGTTCTTC
TRBV5-6	TRBJ1-1	-	-	CASSLSVEEAFF	TGTGCCAGCAGCCTAAGTGTCGAGGAAGCTTTCTTT
TRBV5-1	TRBJ2-3	-	-	CASSLAHSTDTQYF	TGCGCCAGCAGCTTGGCACATAGCACAGATACGCAGTATTTT
TRBV19	TRBJ1-3	-	-	CASSIGGQMGNTIYF	TGTGCCAGTAGTATTGGAGGGCAGATGGGAAACACCATATATTTT
TRBV4-3	TRBJ2-7	TRBD2	-	CASSPNSGGAEAYEQYF	TGCGCCAGCAGCCCTAATAGCGGGGGGGCGGAGGCCTACGAGCAGTACTTC
TRBV5-1	TRBJ2-5	TRBD1	-	CASSSRGRETQYF	TGCGCCAGCAGTTCAAGGGGGCGGGAGACCCAGTACTTC
TRBV5-1	TRBJ1-2	TRBD1	-	CASSSETGPLYGYTF	TGCGCCAGCAGCTCGGAGACAGGGCCTCTCTATGGCTACACCTTC
TRBV4-1	TRBJ2-7	TRBD2	-	CASSLGTSGYEQYF	TGCGCCAGCAGCCTGGGGACTAGCGGCTACGAGCAGTACTTC
TRBV6-1	TRBJ2-3	TRBD2	once	CASSRGADTQYF	TGTGCCAGCAGTCGGGGGGCAGATACGCAGTATTTT
TRBV7-9	TRBJ2-2	-	once	CASSTGLAGELFF	TGTGCCAGCAGCACAGGGTTGGCCGGGGAGCTGTTTTTT
TRBV7-9	TRBJ1-3	-	-	CASSLGASPGNTIYF	TGTGCCAGCAGCTTAGGGGCGTCGCCTGGAAACACCATATATTTT
TRBV5-4	TRBJ2-3	TRBD2	-	CASSHLAGAPYTQYF	TGTGCCAGCAGCCACTTAGCGGGGGCCCCTTATACGCAGTATTTT
TRBV27	TRBJ2-2	TRBD1	-	CASSPRTGNIGELFF	TGTGCCAGCAGTCCCCGGACAGGGAACATCGGGGAGCTGTTTTTT
TRBV19	TRBJ2-3	-	-	CASSIYRGGGISTDTQYF	TGTGCCAGTAGTATATATAGGGGCGGAGGGATTAGCACAGATACGCAGTATTTT
TRBV11-2	TRBJ1-1	-	-	CASSLRVNTEAFF	TGTGCCAGCAGCTTGCGGGTGAACACTGAAGCTTTCTTT
TRBV6-1	TRBJ1-4	TRBD1	-	CASWGTGGGKLFF	TGTGCCAGCTGGGGGACAGGGGGCGGGAAACTGTTTTTT
TRBV5-6	TRBJ2-6	-	-	CASRTGVSGANVLTF	TGTGCCAGCAGGACAGGTGTCTCTGGGGCCAACGTCCTGACTTTC
TRBV5-4	TRBJ2-5	TRBD1	-	CASSHPGQGAETQYF	TGTGCCAGCAGCCATCCGGGACAGGGGGCAGAGACCCAGTACTTC
TRBV2	TRBJ2-4	-	few	CAGEWNIQYF	TGTGCCGGAGAGTGGAACATTCAGTACTTC
TRBV6-4	TRBJ2-2	TRBD1	-	CASSSGQGSTGELFF	TGTGCCAGCAGTTCCGGACAGGGGAGTACCGGGGAGCTGTTTTTT
TRBV7-8	TRBJ1-5	-	-	CASSLDGSGGISQPQHF	TGTGCCAGCAGCTTAGACGGGAGCGGGGGGATTTCCCAGCCCCAGCATTTT
TRBV5-1	TRBJ2-2	TRBD2	-	CASSLVRGGNTGELFF	TGCGCCAGCAGCTTGGTGCGGGGGGGGAACACCGGGGAGCTGTTTTTT
TRBV10-3	TRBJ1-5	-	-	CAISESIGGYSQHF	TGTGCCATCAGTGAGTCGATCGGGGGTTACAGCCAGCATTTT
TRBV4-1	TRBJ1-4	TRBD1	-	CASSDRVDEKLFF	TGCGCCAGCAGTGACAGGGTGGATGAAAAACTGTTTTTT
TRBV2	TRBJ2-5	TRBD2	few	CASSDHRTSGGALETQYF	TGTGCCAGCAGTGATCATCGGACTAGCGGGGGGGCCTTGGAGACCCAGTACTTC
TRBV28	TRBJ2-4	-	-	CASSSPDRVGAKNIQYF	TGTGCCAGCAGTTCCCCCGACAGAGTTGGGGCCAAAAACATTCAGTACTTC
TRBV28	TRBJ2-2	TRBD1	-	CASIRTGRNTGELFF	TGTGCCAGCATCCGGACAGGGAGGAACACCGGGGAGCTGTTTTTT
TRBV4-3	TRBJ1-1	-	few	CASSQDGRRGGTEAFF	TGCGCCAGCAGCCAAGACGGAAGAAGGGGAGGCACTGAAGCTTTCTTT
TRBV4-1	TRBJ1-1	TRBD1	-	CASSQNYRDRGPGRPEAFF	TGCGCCAGCAGCCAAAATTATCGGGACAGGGGCCCCGGACGGCCTGAAGCTTTCTTT
TRBV5-4	TRBJ2-5	-	-	CASSNRGPPKETQYF	TGTGCCAGCAGTAACCGGGGTCCACCGAAAGAGACCCAGTACTTC
TRBV6-4	TRBJ2-2	-	once	CASSDSNGEPTGELFF	TGTGCCAGCAGTGACTCGAACGGGGAACCAACCGGGGAGCTGTTTTTT
TRBV5-1	TRBJ2-1	-	few	CASSFEGPNEQFF	TGCGCCAGCAGCTTCGAGGGCCCCAATGAGCAGTTCTTC
TRBV9	TRBJ2-5	TRBD2	-	CASSLASGETQYF	TGTGCCAGCAGCCTGGCTAGCGGGGAGACCCAGTACTTC
TRBV4-2	TRBJ2-7	TRBD2	-	CASSHFPSGGHYEQYF	TGTGCCAGCAGCCACTTCCCTAGCGGGGGCCACTACGAGCAGTACTTC
TRBV7-9	TRBJ1-1	-	-	CASSPSRGANTEAFF	TGTGCCAGCAGCCCCAGCAGGGGCGCGAACACTGAAGCTTTCTTT
TRBV7-9	TRBJ1-5	-	few	CASSLGTGNQPQHF	TGTGCCAGCAGCTTAGGCACAGGGAATCAGCCCCAGCATTTT
TRBV2	TRBJ1-1	-	few	CASSEARGRDTEAFF	TGTGCCAGCAGTGAAGCGCGAGGCCGGGACACTGAAGCTTTCTTT
TRBV7-9	TRBJ1-5	-	once	CASSLGGLANQPQHF	TGTGCCAGCAGCTTGGGCGGCCTAGCGAATCAGCCCCAGCATTTT
TRBV10-3	TRBJ1-1	-	few	CAIRKNPPGDWENTEAFF	TGTGCCATCAGAAAAAACCCCCCCGGGGACTGGGAGAACACTGAAGCTTTCTTT
TRBV27	TRBJ2-2	-	-	CASSEVGTGELFF	TGTGCCAGCTCTGAGGTGGGCACCGGGGAGCTGTTTTTT
TRBV9	TRBJ2-2	TRBD2	-	CASSVSAGGTGELFF	TGTGCCAGCAGCGTTTCCGCGGGGGGGACCGGGGAGCTGTTTTTT
TRBV6-6	TRBJ1-6	TRBD1	-	CASSPDRGVTPLHF	TGTGCCAGCAGTCCCGACAGGGGAGTAACACCCCTCCACTTT
TRBV13	TRBJ2-7	TRBD2	few	CASSWGLAPNEQYF	TGTGCCAGCAGCTGGGGACTAGCGCCCAACGAGCAGTACTTC
TRBV5-4	TRBJ1-2	-	-	CASSYGTVGGVDGYTF	TGTGCCAGCAGCTACGGGACGGTAGGAGGGGTAGATGGCTACACCTTC
TRBV18	TRBJ2-7	TRBD1	-	CASSRTGTGVHEQYF	TGTGCCAGCTCACGGACCGGGACAGGGGTCCACGAGCAGTACTTC
TRBV5-4	TRBJ1-2	TRBD1	-	CASKLDRYNYGYTF	TGTGCCAGCAAACTGGACAGGTATAACTATGGCTACACCTTC
TRBV27	TRBJ1-2	-	-	CASSLQGCGYTF	TGTGCCAGCAGTTTACAGGGGTGTGGCTACACCTTC
TRBV4-2	TRBJ2-3	-	-	CASSQPPTRDTQYF	TGTGCCAGCAGCCAACCCCCAACTCGCGATACGCAGTATTTT
TRBV5-1	TRBJ1-2	-	-	CASSPGELYGYTF	TGCGCCAGCAGCCCGGGAGAGCTCTATGGCTACACCTTC
TRBV9	TRBJ1-6	-	-	CASSVEGESDSPLHF	TGTGCCAGCAGCGTAGAGGGGGAGTCGGATTCACCCCTCCACTTT
TRBV6-4	TRBJ1-6	-	few	CASSAQDNSPLHF	TGTGCCAGCAGTGCACAGGACAATTCACCCCTCCACTTT
TRBV19	TRBJ1-1	-	-	CASSIGGLDTEAFF	TGTGCCAGTAGTATCGGGGGGCTGGACACTGAAGCTTTCTTT